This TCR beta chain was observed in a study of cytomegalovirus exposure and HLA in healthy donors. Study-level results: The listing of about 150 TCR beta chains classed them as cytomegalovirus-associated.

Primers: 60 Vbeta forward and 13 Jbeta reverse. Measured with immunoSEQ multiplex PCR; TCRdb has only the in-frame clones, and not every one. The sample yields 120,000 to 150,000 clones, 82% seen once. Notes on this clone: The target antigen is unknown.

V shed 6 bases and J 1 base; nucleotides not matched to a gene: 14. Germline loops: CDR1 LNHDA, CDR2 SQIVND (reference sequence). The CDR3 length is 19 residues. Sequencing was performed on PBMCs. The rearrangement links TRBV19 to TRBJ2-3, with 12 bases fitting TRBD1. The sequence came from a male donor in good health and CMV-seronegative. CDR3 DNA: TGTGCCAGTAGCTGGGACAGGGGGCAGTCAGCAACTGGCACAGATACGCAGTATTTT. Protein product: CASSWDRGQSATGTDTQYF. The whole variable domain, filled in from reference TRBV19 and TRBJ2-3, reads DGGITQSPKYLFRKEGQNVTLSCEQNLNHDAMYWYRQDPGQGLRLIYYSQIVNDFQKGDIAEGYSVSREKKESFPLTVTSAQKNPTAFYLCASSWDRGQSATGTDTQYFGPGTRLTVL.